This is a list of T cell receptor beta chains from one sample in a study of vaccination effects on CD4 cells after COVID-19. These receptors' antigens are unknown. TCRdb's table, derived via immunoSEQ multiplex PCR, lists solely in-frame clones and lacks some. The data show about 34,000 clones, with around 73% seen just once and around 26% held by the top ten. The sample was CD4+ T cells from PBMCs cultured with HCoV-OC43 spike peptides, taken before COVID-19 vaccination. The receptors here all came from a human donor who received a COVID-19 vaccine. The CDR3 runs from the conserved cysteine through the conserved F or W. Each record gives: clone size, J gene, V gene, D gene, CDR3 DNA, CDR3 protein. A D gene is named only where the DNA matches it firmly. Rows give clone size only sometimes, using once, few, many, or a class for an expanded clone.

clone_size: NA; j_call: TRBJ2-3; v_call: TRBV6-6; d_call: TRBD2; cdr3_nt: TGTGCCAGCAGTTACTCCGGGACTAACACAGATACGCAGTATTTT; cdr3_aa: CASSYSGTNTDTQYF
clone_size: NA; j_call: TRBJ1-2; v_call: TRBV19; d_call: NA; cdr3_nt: TGTGCCAGTGCTTTCGGGGTAGGGGACTATGGCTACACCTTC; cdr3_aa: CASAFGVGDYGYTF
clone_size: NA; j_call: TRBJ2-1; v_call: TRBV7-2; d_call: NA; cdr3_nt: TGTGCCAGCAGAGTTACCGGGACTGTGTCCTACAATGAGCAGTTCTTC; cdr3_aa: CASRVTGTVSYNEQFF
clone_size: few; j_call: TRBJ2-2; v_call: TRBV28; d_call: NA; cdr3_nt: TGTGCCAGCAGTTTCAACACCGGGGAGCTGTTTTTT; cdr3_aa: CASSFNTGELFF
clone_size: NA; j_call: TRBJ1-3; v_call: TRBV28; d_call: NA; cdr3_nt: TGTGCCAGCAGCCCCGCGGGCACCAGCTCTGGAAACACCATATATTTT; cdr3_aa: CASSPAGTSSGNTIYF
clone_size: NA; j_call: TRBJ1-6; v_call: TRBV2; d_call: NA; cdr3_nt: TGTGCCAGCGGGGTAGGACAGCGGCGTGTGTATTCACCCCTCCACTTT; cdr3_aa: CASGVGQRRVYSPLHF
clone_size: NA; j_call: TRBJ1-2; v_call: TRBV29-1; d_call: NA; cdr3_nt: TGCAGCGTCAGCACCCGGACGCGGGAGGGCTACACCTTC; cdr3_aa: CSVSTRTREGYTF
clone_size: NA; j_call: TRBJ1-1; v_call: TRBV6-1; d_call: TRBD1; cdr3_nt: TGTGCCAGCAGTGAGACAGGGATGAACACTGAAGCTTTCTTT; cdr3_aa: CASSETGMNTEAFF
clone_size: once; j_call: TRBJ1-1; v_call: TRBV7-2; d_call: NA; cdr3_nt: TGTGCCAGCAGCTTAGAAGGCAGGGGTTTAGCTGAAGCTTTCTTT; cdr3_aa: CASSLEGRGLAEAFF
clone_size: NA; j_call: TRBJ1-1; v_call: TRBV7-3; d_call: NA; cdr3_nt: TGTGCCAGCAGCTTATATCAGGGCACTGAAGCTTTCTTT; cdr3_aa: CASSLYQGTEAFF
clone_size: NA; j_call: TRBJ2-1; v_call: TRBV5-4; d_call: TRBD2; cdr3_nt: TGTGCCAGCAGCAGGGGGGGACTAGCGGGAGGCTGGAATGAGCAGTTCTTC; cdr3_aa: CASSRGGLAGGWNEQFF
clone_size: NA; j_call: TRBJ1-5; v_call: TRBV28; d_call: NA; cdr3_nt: TGTGCCAGCAGTTACGCAGGGTATAGCAATCAGCCCCAGCATTTT; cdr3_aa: CASSYAGYSNQPQHF
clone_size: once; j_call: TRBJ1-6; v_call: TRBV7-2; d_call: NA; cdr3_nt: TGTGCCAGCAGCTTTCAAAGCTCGGGACGGTCACCCCTCCACTTT; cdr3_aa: CASSFQSSGRSPLHF
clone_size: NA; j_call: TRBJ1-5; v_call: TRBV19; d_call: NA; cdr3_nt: TGTGCCAGTAGTATAGGGGGAACGGCTACTCATAGCAATCAGCCCCAGCATTTT; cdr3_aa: CASSIGGTATHSNQPQHF
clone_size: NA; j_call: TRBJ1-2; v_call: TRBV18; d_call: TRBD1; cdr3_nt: TGTGCCAGCTCAAGGGAGACAGGGTCGGTATGGAATGGCTACACCTTC; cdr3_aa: CASSRETGSVWNGYTF
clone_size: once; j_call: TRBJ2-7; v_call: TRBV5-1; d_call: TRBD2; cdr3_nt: TGCGCCAGCATGGGGGGGGGACCACCCTACGAGCAGTACTTC; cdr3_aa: CASMGGGPPYEQYF
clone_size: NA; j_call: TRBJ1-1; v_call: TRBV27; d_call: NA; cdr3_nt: TGTGCCAGCAGTTTATCGGGGGCAGCCCCCTTGAACGCTTTCTTT; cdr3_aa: CASSLSGAAPLNAFF
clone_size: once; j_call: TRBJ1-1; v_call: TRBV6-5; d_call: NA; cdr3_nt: TGTGCCAGCAGAGCGCTCTGGGGGGGCACTGAAGCTTTCTTT; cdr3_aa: CASRALWGGTEAFF
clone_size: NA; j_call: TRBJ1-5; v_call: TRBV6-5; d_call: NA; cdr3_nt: TGTGCCAGCAGTTACACCGAGGGAAACCAGCCCCAGCATTTT; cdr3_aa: CASSYTEGNQPQHF
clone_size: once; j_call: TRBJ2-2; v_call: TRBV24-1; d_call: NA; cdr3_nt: TGTGCCACCAGTGAGCTGACAGCGCTCACCGGGGAGCTGTTTTTT; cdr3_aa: CATSELTALTGELFF
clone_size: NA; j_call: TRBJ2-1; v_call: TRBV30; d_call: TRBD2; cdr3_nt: TGTGCCTGGAGTAAAGGCGGGGGGACCTACAATGAGCAGTTCTTC; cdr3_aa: CAWSKGGGTYNEQFF
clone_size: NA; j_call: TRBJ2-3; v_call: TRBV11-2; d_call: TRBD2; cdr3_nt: TGTGCCAGCAGCCTGGGACTAGCGGGGGCCACAGATACGCAGTATTTT; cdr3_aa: CASSLGLAGATDTQYF
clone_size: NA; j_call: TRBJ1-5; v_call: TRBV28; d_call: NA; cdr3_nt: TGTGCCAGCAGACCCCCCCCGGCAGGGCGAAATCAGCCCCAGCATTTT; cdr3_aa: CASRPPPAGRNQPQHF
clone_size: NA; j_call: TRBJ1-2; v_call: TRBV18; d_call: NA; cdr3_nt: TGTGCCAGCTCACCAAATGGAGGTGAAGGGCTTGGCTACACCTTC; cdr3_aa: CASSPNGGEGLGYTF
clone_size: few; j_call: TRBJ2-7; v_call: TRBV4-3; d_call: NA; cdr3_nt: TGCGCCAGCAGCCAAGAATGGACCTCCGGGTACGAGCAGTACTTC; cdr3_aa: CASSQEWTSGYEQYF
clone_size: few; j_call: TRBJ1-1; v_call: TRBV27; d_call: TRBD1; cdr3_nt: TGTGCCAGCAGTTGGACAGGATTGAACACTGAAGCTTTCTTT; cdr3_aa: CASSWTGLNTEAFF
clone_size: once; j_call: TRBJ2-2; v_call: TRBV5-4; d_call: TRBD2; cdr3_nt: TGTGCCAGCAGGGTGACTAGCGGGAAAGGGTCCGGGGAGCTGTTTTTT; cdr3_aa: CASRVTSGKGSGELFF
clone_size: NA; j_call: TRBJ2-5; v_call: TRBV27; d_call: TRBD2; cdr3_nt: TGTGCCAGCAGTTTAGGGGGACTACCCCAAGAGACCCAGTACTTC; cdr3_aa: CASSLGGLPQETQYF